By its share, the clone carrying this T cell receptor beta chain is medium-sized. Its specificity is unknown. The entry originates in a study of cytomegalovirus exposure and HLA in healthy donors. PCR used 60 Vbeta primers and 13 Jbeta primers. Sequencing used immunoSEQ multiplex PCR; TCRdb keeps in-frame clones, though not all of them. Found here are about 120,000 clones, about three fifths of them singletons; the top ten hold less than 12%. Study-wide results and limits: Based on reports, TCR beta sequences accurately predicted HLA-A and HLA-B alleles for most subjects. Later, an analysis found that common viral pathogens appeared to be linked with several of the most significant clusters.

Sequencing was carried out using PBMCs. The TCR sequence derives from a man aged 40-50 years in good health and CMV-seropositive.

DNA for the CDR3: TGTGCCAGCAGCCCGGACAGGAGCAATCAGCCCCAGCATTTT. Its translation: CASSPDRSNQPQHF. V usage is TRBV7-2 and J usage is TRBJ1-5, with 7 bases matching TRBD1. Unmatched junction bases numbered 2, after V lost 5 bases and J lost 1 base. The CDR3 is made up of 14 amino acids. The germline V gene encodes CDR1 SGHTA and CDR2 FQGNSA.